This TCR beta chain was observed in a study of blood T cells in healthy people across ages. Whole-study results and caveats: Donor CMV infection status was unknown, possibly confounding age-related changes in expanded clonotypes.

A second PCR of about 7 to 11 cycles used a sample-barcoded 5' primer and a J-beta primer mix. Each cDNA molecule was tagged by a template-switch adaptor that had 12 random nucleotides. TCRdb redid the calling of the 5' RACE reads with MiXCR, one entry per CDR3 protein. The sample has 660,000 or so distinct CDR3 sequences, around three fifths seen once. The junction had 5 bases not matched to a gene; V was cut back by 5 bases and J by 0 bases. The CDR3 has 15 amino acids. CDR1 SEHNR and CDR2 FQNEAQ come from the germline V gene (reference sequence). As to this clonotype: What it binds is not known.

The sequenced sample consisted of blood. This receptor was identified in a man between 60 and 70 years old in good health. The chain uses TRBV7-9 and TRBJ2-7, with 9 bases lining up with TRBD2. The CDR3 is CASSPVAGASYEQYF. The CDR3 region has the DNA TGTGCCAGCAGCCCAGTAGCGGGGGCCTCCTACGAGCAGTACTTC.